These T cell receptor beta chains were read from a single sample in a study of lymphopenia after photon versus proton radiotherapy. TCRdb's table, derived via immunoSEQ multiplex PCR, lists solely in-frame clones and lacks some. The table includes some 170,000 clones, about nine tenths detected once. The sequencing here drew on peripheral blood, taken from a patient treated with photon-based radiotherapy. Receptors originate from a man over 45 with gastric cancer. The CDR3 runs from the conserved cysteine through the conserved F or W.

v_call	j_call	cdr3_aa
TRBV5-6	TRBJ1-4	CASSLRSGTGDEKLFF
TRBV19	TRBJ1-5	CASSIGLGDRVRQPQHF
TRBV28	TRBJ2-7	CASRSSGSKYEQYF
TRBV28	TRBJ2-1	CASSLNLPGSYNEQFF
TRBV30	TRBJ1-4	CAWSTNGFSNEKLFF
TRBV10-3	TRBJ1-5	CAISGGANQPQHF
TRBV7-6	TRBJ2-5	CASSATRSGREETQYF
TRBV19	TRBJ2-6	CASSPGTGANVLTF
TRBV14	TRBJ2-5	CASTPLKNF
TRBV11-3	TRBJ2-2	CASSLQGSAGELFF
TRBV9	TRBJ2-5	CASSVATTSGQETQYF
TRBV5-1	TRBJ1-5	CASSLDGNQPQHF
TRBV5-1	TRBJ1-3	CASSSDRVSGNTIYF
TRBV19	TRBJ1-3	CASARDTSFSGNTIYF
TRBV28	TRBJ2-7	CASSLQLRDRGYEQYF
TRBV25-1	TRBJ2-7	CASSPGGVPYEQYF
TRBV7-2	TRBJ1-1	CASSSRGTANTEAFF
TRBV29-1	TRBJ2-1	CSVENAEASYNEQFF
TRBV9	TRBJ2-1	CASSPVRLAGGFSYNEQFF
TRBV5-1	TRBJ1-4	CASSLGRTASRGNEKLFF
TRBV14	TRBJ1-2	CASARDRDYGYTF
TRBV9	TRBJ1-1	CASSVGQGGTEAFF
TRBV7-9	TRBJ2-1	CASSSYSGRSYNEQFF
TRBV14	TRBJ2-7	CASSQGYPSGNYEQYF
TRBV11-3	TRBJ2-1	CASSFSTGTYNEQFF
TRBV19	TRBJ2-2	CASGRLADTGELFF
TRBV2	TRBJ1-5	CASSSQGGNQPQHF
TRBV7-8	TRBJ1-1	CASSPVTGTTEAFF
TRBV5-6	TRBJ1-4	CASSLPGPNEKLFF
TRBV2	TRBJ1-3	CASRDGPSGNTIYF
TRBV18	TRBJ1-4	CASSPLEGVPNEKLFF
TRBV10-2	TRBJ2-7	CASSVRGPEQYF
TRBV6-5	TRBJ1-1	CASSQPGASRTEAFF
TRBV7-3	TRBJ2-1	CASSVTSGRLNEQFF
TRBV25-1	TRBJ2-1	CASSESLTGYNEQFF
TRBV5-1	TRBJ2-2	CASSLMGGRASGELFF
TRBV29-1	TRBJ1-4	CSVDVRASNEKLFF
TRBV5-1	TRBJ2-1	CASSLEGLVIEQFF
TRBV5-1	TRBJ2-1	CASSLDPASGVNEQFF
TRBV2	TRBJ2-1	CASRGEGSTYNEQFF